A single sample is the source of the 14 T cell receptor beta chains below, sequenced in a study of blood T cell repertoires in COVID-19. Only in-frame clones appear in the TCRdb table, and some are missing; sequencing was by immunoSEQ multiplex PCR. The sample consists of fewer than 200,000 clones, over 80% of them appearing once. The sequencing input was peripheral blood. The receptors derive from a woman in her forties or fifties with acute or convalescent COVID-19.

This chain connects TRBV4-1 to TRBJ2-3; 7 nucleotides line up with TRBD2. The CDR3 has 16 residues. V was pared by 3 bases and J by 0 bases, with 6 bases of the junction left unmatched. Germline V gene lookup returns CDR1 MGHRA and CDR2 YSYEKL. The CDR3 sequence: CASSHPSGSSTDTQYF. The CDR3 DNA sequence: TGCGCCAGCAGCCACCCTAGCGGCTCGAGCACAGATACGCAGTATTTT.

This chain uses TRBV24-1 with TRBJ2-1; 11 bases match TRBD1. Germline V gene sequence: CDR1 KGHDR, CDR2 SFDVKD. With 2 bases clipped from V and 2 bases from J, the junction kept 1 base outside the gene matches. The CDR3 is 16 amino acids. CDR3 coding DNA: TGTGCCACCAGTGATTGGACAGGGGGCGCCTACAATGAGCAGTTCTTC. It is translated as CATSDWTGGAYNEQFF.

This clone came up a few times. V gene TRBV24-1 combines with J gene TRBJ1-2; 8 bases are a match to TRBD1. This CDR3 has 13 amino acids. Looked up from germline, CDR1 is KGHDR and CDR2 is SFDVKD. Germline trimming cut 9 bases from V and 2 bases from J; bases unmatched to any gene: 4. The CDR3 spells CATWGQDNYGYTF. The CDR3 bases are TGTGCCACCTGGGGACAGGACAACTATGGCTACACCTTC.

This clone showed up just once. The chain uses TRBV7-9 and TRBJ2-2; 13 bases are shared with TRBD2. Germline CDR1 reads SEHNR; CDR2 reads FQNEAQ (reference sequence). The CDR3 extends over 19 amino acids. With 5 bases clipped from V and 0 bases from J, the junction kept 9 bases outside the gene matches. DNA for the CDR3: TGTGCCAGCAGCCTGTCCGGACTAGCGGGAGCCGCGAACACCGGGGAGCTGTTTTTT. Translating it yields CASSLSGLAGAANTGELFF.

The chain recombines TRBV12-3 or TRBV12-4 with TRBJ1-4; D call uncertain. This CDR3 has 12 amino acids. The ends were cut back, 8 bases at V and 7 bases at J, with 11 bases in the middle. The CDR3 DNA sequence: TGTGCCAGCGCCCTAGAGGTTGAAAAACTGTTTTTT. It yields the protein CASALEVEKLFF.

CDR3: CASSLVLAGEGYTQYF. CDR3 bases: TGTGCCAGCAGCTTAGTGTTAGCGGGAGAGGGTTATACGCAGTATTTT. The chain has TRBV7-8 and TRBJ2-3; 9 nucleotides line up with TRBD2. V lost 1 base, J lost 7 bases, and 9 bases stayed unmatched. This CDR3 region has 16 residues. Germline CDR1 and CDR2: SGHVS and FQNEAQ.

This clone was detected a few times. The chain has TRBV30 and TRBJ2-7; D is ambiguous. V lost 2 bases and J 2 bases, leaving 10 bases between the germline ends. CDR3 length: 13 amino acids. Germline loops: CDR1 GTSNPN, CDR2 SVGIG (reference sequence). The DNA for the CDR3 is TGTGCCTGGAGTAATGACGGAGCCTACGAGCAGTACTTC. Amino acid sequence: CAWSNDGAYEQYF.

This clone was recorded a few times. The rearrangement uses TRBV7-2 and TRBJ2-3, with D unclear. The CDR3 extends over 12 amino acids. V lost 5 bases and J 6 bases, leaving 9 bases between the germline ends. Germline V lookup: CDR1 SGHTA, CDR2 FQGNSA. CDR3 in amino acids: CASSQRVDTQYF. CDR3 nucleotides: TGTGCCAGCAGCCAACGGGTGGATACGCAGTATTTT.

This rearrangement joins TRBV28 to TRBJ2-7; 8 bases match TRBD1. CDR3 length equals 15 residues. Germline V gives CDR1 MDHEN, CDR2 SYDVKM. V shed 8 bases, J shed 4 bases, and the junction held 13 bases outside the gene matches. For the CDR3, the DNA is TGTGCCAGCCCTAGGACTTCAGGGGGCGTTTACGAGCAGTACTTC. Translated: CASPRTSGGVYEQYF.

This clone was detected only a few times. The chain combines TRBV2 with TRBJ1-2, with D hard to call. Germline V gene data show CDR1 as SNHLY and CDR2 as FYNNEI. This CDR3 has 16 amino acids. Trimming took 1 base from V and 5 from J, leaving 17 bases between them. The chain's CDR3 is CASSEGLGGPMYGYTF. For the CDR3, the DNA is TGTGCCAGCAGTGAAGGCTTGGGAGGCCCTATGTATGGCTACACCTTC. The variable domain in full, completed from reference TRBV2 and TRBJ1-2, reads EPEVTQTPSHQVTQMGQEVILRCVPISNHLYFYWYRQILGQKVEFLVSFYNNEISEKSEIFDDQFSVERPDGSNFTLKIRSTKLEDSAMYFCASSEGLGGPMYGYTFGSGTRLTVV.

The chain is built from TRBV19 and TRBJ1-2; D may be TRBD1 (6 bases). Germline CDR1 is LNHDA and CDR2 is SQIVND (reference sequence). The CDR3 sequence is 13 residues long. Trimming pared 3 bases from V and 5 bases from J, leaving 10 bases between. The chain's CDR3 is CASSIGQTYGYTF. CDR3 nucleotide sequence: TGTGCCAGTAGTATCGGACAGACATATGGCTACACCTTC.

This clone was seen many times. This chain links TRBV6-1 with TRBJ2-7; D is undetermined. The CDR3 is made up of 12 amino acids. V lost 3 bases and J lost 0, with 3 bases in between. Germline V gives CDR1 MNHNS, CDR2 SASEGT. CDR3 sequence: CASSESSYEQYF. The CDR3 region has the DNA TGTGCCAGCAGTGAGAGCTCCTACGAGCAGTACTTC.

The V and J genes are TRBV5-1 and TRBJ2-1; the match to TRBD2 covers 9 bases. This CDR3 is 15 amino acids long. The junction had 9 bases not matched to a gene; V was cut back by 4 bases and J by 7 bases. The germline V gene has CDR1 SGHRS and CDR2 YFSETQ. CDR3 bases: TGCGCCAGCAGCGGCACTAGCGGGTTTGGGAATGAGCAGTTCTTC. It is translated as CASSGTSGFGNEQFF.

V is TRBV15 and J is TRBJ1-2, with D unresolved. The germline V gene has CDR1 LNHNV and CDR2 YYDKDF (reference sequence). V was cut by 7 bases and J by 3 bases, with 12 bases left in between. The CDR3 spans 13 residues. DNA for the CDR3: TGTGCCACCACCCCGGGAAGGGACTATGGCTACACCTTC. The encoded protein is CATTPGRDYGYTF.